Below, 18 T cell receptor beta chains from the same sample are listed, as sequenced in a study of early T cells in non-severe SARS-CoV-2 infection. Using its own MiXCR run on the 5' RACE reads, TCRdb lists one record per CDR3 protein. The table has over 60,000 distinct CDR3 sequences, around 13% seen once. Sequencing was carried out using whole blood. These receptor sequences come from an adult who was a healthcare worker with PCR-confirmed SARS-CoV-2 infection or an uninfected control (not recorded which).

The rearrangement joins TRBV11-2 to TRBJ1-3; D may be TRBD1 (5 bases). Trimming removed 3 bases at V and 0 bases at J, with 12 bases between. The germline V gene has CDR1 SGHAT and CDR2 FQNNGV. The CDR3 has 16 amino acids. CDR3 in amino acids: CASSLGDAISGNTIYF. CDR3 in DNA: TGTGCCAGCAGCTTGGGGGACGCGATCTCTGGAAACACCATATATTTT.

The chain has TRBV4-1 and TRBJ1-5; TRBD1 is a possible D gene (6 bases). The V end lost 0 bases, the J end lost 6 bases, and 9 bases lay between the germline ends. Germline CDR1 MGHRA, CDR2 YSYEKL. The CDR3 is made up of 14 amino acids. The CDR3 DNA reads TGCGCCAGCAGCCAAGACAGGGGAATTCAGCCCCAGCATTTT. Amino acid sequence: CASSQDRGIQPQHF.

There are a few counts of this clonotype. V and J are TRBV6-4 and TRBJ1-2, with a tentative D call TRBD1 (5 bases). The CDR3 consists of 14 residues. Trimming stripped 5 bases from V and 2 bases from J, with 12 bases between. Germline V lookup: CDR1 MRHNA, CDR2 SNTAGT. The CDR3 reads CASSPSGRNYGYTF. In DNA form, the CDR3 reads TGTGCCAGCAGTCCCTCGGGGCGAAACTATGGCTACACCTTC.

The chain employs TRBV5-5 and TRBJ1-6; 7 positions match TRBD1. In germline, CDR1 is SGHKS, CDR2 YYEKEE (reference sequence). V lost 4 bases and J lost 4; bases outside the gene matches: 5. The CDR3 totals 15 residues. The CDR3 DNA reads TGTGCCAGCAGCCCCGAGGGGGCATATAATTCACCCCTCCACTTT. Translated: CASSPEGAYNSPLHF. Together with reference TRBV5-5 and TRBJ1-6, the CDR3 gives the full variable domain: DAGVTQSPTHLIKTRGQQVTLRCSPISGHKSVSWYQQVLGQGPQFIFQYYEKEERGRGNFPDRFSARQFPNYSSELNVNALLLGDSALYLCASSPEGAYNSPLHFGNGTRLTVT.

This clonotype was counted many times. The V call is TRBV27, the J call TRBJ2-1; a possible D gene is TRBD2 (5 bases). Germline V gives CDR1 MNHEY, CDR2 SMNVEV (reference sequence). The V end lost 5 bases, the J end lost 3 bases, and 5 bases lay between the germline ends. The CDR3 extends over 12 amino acids. CDR3 loop: CASSTSYNEQFF. Here the CDR3 DNA reads TGTGCCAGCAGTACTAGCTACAATGAGCAGTTCTTC.

V usage is TRBV7-2 and J usage is TRBJ2-7, with 12 bases that match TRBD2. The CDR3 contains 17 residues. J gave up 5 bases and V 4 bases, and 12 bases lay outside the gene matches. Germline loops: CDR1 SGHTA, CDR2 FQGNSA. This chain's CDR3 is CASSSDVLAGGGNEQYF. The DNA for the CDR3 is TGTGCCAGCAGCTCGGACGTACTAGCGGGGGGCGGCAACGAGCAGTACTTC. The complete variable domain, with remaining parts taken from reference TRBV7-2 and TRBJ2-7, reads GAGVSQSPSNKVTEKGKDVELRCDPISGHTALYWYRQSLGQGLEFLIYFQGNSAPDKSGLPSDRFSAERTGGSVSTLTIQRTQQEDSAVYLCASSSDVLAGGGNEQYFGPGTRLTVT.

This chain links TRBV7-9 with TRBJ1-1; D ambiguous. V lost 1 base, J lost 10 bases, and 7 bases lay in between. The CDR3 extends over 11 amino acids. Looked up from germline, CDR1 is SEHNR and CDR2 is FQNEAQ (reference sequence). CDR3 nucleotides: TGTGCCAGCAGCTTAGGTTTAGGAGCTTTCTTT. Its protein product is CASSLGLGAFF.

The V and J genes are TRBV19 and TRBJ2-2; D is perhaps TRBD1 (6 bases). This CDR3 contains 19 residues. Germline CDR1 reads LNHDA; CDR2 reads SQIVND (reference sequence). V dropped 6 bases and J dropped 0 bases, with 23 bases sitting between them. The CDR3 DNA sequence: TGTGCCAGTAGCACCGTCTTGAAACCGACAGGACCGAACACCGGGGAGCTGTTTTTT. Protein product: CASSTVLKPTGPNTGELFF. The full variable domain, in which reference TRBV19 and TRBJ2-2 provide the parts outside the CDR3, is DGGITQSPKYLFRKEGQNVTLSCEQNLNHDAMYWYRQDPGQGLRLIYYSQIVNDFQKGDIAEGYSVSREKKESFPLTVTSAQKNPTAFYLCASSTVLKPTGPNTGELFFGEGSRLTVL.

As regards this clonotype: Mismatch with germline at one junction end may stem from a read error. The rearrangement links TRBV27 to TRBJ2-7; 7 bases fit TRBD1. Germline CDR1 reads MNHEY; CDR2 reads SMNVEV (reference sequence). The CDR3 contains 13 residues. This chain's CDR3 is CPSRTGLMYEQYF. The CDR3 DNA is TGTCCCAGCAGGACAGGTTTGATGTACGAGCAGTACTTC.

This chain links TRBV29-1 with TRBJ1-1; D remains ambiguous. Trimming cost V 7 bases and J 1 base, with 13 bases left between them. This CDR3 contains 13 residues. Per germline, CDR1 SQVTM and CDR2 ANQGSEA. This chain's CDR3 is CSAIGPTNTEAFF. The CDR3 DNA follows: TGCAGCGCAATTGGACCCACGAACACTGAAGCTTTCTTT.

This clonotype was picked up many times. Sequence at one end of the junction differs from germline and may be a read error. V usage is TRBV3-1 and J usage is TRBJ1-2; maybe TRBD1 (6 bases). The germline gives CDR1 LGHDT, CDR2 YNNKEL (reference sequence). The CDR3 is 14 residues long. The CDR3 is CASSLTDSNDGYTF. CDR3 coding DNA: TGTGCCAGCAGCCTCACGGACAGTAACGATGGCTACACCTTC.

This chain links TRBV18 with TRBJ1-2; no definite D call. Germline assignment: CDR1 KGHSH and CDR2 LQKENI. The V gene lost 2 bases and the J gene lost 2 bases, with 6 bases spanning the gap. The CDR3 consists of 13 residues. DNA for the CDR3: TGTGCCAGCTCACCATCAGAAAACTATGGCTACACCTTC. Translating it yields CASSPSENYGYTF.

This clonotype has a handful of counts. This chain joins TRBV9 and TRBJ1-6; the match to TRBD1 covers 12 bases. This CDR3 comprises 14 residues. Unmatched junction bases numbered 1, after V lost 5 bases and J lost 7 bases. Germline V lookup: CDR1 SGDLS, CDR2 YYNGEE. This chain's CDR3 is CASRGTGGNSPLHF. The CDR3, as DNA: TGTGCCAGCAGGGGGACAGGGGGCAATTCACCCCTCCACTTT.

The J gene is TRBJ1-1, the V gene TRBV6-2 or TRBV6-3; D might be TRBD1 (5 bases). The CDR3 consists of 14 residues. The ends were cut back, 4 bases at V and 1 base at J, with 10 bases in the middle. CDR1 is MNHEY, CDR2 SVGEGT, per germline. The CDR3 protein is CASSWRGRNTEAFF. In DNA form, the CDR3 reads TGTGCCAGCAGTTGGAGGGGACGGAACACTGAAGCTTTCTTT.

This clonotype was observed at least ten times. This sequence joins TRBV20-1 and TRBJ2-1, with TRBD2 matching over 7 bases. CDR3 size: 14 residues. V gave up 5 bases and J gave up 3 bases; unmatched junction bases: 7. Per the germline V gene, CDR1 is DFQATT and CDR2 is SNEGSKA (reference sequence). CDR3 residues: CSALAEQSYNEQFF. The CDR3 nucleotides are TGCAGTGCTCTAGCGGAGCAAAGCTACAATGAGCAGTTCTTC.

This clonotype occurred a few times. The CDR3: CSARMSGYEQFF. The CDR3 DNA is TGCAGTGCTAGAATGAGTGGGTATGAGCAGTTCTTC. This rearrangement joins TRBV20-1 to TRBJ2-1; D remains unclear. From germline, CDR1 is DFQATT and CDR2 SNEGSKA (reference sequence). The CDR3 is 12 amino acids. Trimming took off 2 bases at V and 8 bases at J, with 10 bases between the two ends.

The chain links TRBV12-3 or TRBV12-4 to TRBJ2-7; TRBD1 matches at 7 bases. The V and J ends lost 7 bases and 3 bases, in that order; junction bases with no gene match: 15. CDR3 length: 16 amino acids. CDR3 region: CASTHPGTAYHYEQYF. CDR3 nucleotides: TGTGCCAGCACCCATCCCGGGACAGCTTATCACTACGAGCAGTACTTC.

This clonotype has a handful of counts. V and J are TRBV4-1 and TRBJ2-3; D remains unclear. The CDR3 spans 14 residues. V lost 0 bases and J lost 4, with 8 bases in between. Germline CDR1 is MGHRA and CDR2 is YSYEKL. CDR3 bases: TGCGCCAGCAGCCAAGAGGAAGTCGCAGATACGCAGTATTTT. This codes for CASSQEEVADTQYF.